This TCR beta chain was recovered during a study of T cell changes during pregnancy in multiple sclerosis. With V trimmed by 1 base and J by 8 bases, 6 bases remained unmatched. There are 15 residues in the CDR3. Germline lookup yields CDR1 LGHNA and CDR2 YNFKEQ. Assay used: immunoSEQ multiplex PCR; TCRdb lists only in-frame clones, some missing. The sample comprises 91,000 or so clones, approximately 92% of which are singletons, and just over 2% rests with the top ten. The material sequenced was peripheral blood, taken after pregnancy. V usage is TRBV4-2 and J usage is TRBJ2-1; 9 bases match TRBD2. The source is a female donor with multiple sclerosis, enrolled in a pregnancy study. The CDR3 here is CASSQGSGSSDEQFF. The CDR3 DNA sequence: TGTGCCAGCAGCCAAGGTAGCGGGAGTAGCGATGAGCAGTTCTTC.